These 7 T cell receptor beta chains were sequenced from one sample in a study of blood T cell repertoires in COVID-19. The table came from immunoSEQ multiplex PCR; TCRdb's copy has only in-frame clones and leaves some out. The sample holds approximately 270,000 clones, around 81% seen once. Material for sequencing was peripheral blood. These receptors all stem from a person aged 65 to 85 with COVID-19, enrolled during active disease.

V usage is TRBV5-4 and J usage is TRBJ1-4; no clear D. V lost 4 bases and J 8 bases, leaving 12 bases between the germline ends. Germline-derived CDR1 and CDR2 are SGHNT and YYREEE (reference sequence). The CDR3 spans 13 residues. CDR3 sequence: CASSPALSEKLFF. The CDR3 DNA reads TGTGCCAGCAGCCCAGCGCTCAGCGAAAAACTGTTTTTT.

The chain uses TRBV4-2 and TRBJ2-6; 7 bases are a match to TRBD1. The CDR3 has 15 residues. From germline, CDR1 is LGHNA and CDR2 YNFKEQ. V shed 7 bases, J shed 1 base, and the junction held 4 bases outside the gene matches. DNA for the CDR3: TGTGCCAGCAACCGACAGGGATCTGGGGCCAACGTCCTGACTTTC. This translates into CASNRQGSGANVLTF.

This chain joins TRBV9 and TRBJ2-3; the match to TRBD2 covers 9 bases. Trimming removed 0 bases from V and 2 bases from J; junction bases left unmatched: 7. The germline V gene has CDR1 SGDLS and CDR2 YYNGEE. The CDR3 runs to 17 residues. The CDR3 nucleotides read TGTGCCAGCAGCGTAGAATCGCTAGCGGGATTCACAGATACGCAGTATTTT. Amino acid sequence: CASSVESLAGFTDTQYF.

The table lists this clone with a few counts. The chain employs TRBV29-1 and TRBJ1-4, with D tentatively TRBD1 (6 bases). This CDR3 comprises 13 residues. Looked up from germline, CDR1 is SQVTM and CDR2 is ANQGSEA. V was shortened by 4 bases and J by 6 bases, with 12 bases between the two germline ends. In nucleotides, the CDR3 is TGCAGCGTTGGGGGGCTAGGGGATGAAAAACTGTTTTTT. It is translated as CSVGGLGDEKLFF.

The CDR3, as DNA: TGTGCCAGCAGCTCGAGACAGGGGATTAGTGAAAAACTGTTTTTT. Encoded protein: CASSSRQGISEKLFF. The V and J genes are TRBV5-4 and TRBJ1-4; 8 nucleotides match TRBD1. CDR3 length: 15 amino acids. V shed 3 bases, J shed 7 bases, and the junction held 8 bases outside the gene matches. Germline CDR1 and CDR2: SGHNT and YYREEE (reference sequence).

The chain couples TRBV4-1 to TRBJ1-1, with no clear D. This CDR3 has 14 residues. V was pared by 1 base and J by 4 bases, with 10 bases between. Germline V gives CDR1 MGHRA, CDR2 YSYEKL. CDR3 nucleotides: TGCGCCAGCAGCCAAGCCCAGGATCGCACTGAAGCTTTCTTT. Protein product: CASSQAQDRTEAFF.

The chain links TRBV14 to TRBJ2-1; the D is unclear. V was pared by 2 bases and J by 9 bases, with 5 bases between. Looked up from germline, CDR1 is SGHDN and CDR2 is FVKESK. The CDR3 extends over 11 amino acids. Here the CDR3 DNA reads TGTGCCAGCAGCCAAAAAGCTGAGCAGTTCTTC. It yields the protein CASSQKAEQFF.